This T cell receptor gamma chain comes out of a study of human gamma delta and Vdelta1 T cells. This clone was recorded a few times. Antigen specificity is unknown. Losses at the gene ends were 8 bases for V and 5 bases for J; bases not matched to a gene: 9. The CDR3 is made up of 14 amino acids. TCRdb re-called clones from the PCR reads via CATT. The sample contains about 3,900 gamma-chain clones, approximately 16% of which appear only once. The sequenced material came from Vdelta1 gamma-delta T cells from blood grown in culture (DOT cells). The sequence was collected from a human donor in good health. The rearrangement uses TRGV10 and TRGJP1. TRGV10 is noted as an ORF with a role that remains uncertain. CDR3 nucleotides: TGTGCTGCGTGGCTTAAACGGACTGGTTGGTTCAAGATATTT. Its protein product is CAAWLKRTGWFKIF.